These 19 T cell receptor beta chains originate from one sample sequenced in a study of beta chain features in type 1 diabetes. Investigators reverse transcribed all isolated RNA, so they sequenced expressed TCRB transcripts. Assay used: immunoSEQ multiplex PCR; TCRdb lists only in-frame clones, some missing. The sample consists of 430,000 or so clones, more than 9.5% of them appearing once. Sequenced input: naive CD4+ T cells from blood. The receptors shown here come from a woman in her late teens or twenties in good health.

CDR3 nucleotides: TGTGCCAGCAGCACCGGGACAGAGAATGAGCAGTTCTTC. Translating it yields CASSTGTENEQFF. The rearrangement links TRBV5-5 to TRBJ2-1; 7 bases agree with TRBD1. The CDR3 runs 13 residues. Per the germline V gene, CDR1 is SGHKS and CDR2 is YYEKEE (reference sequence). The J segment lost 7 bases and the V segment lost 4 bases, leaving 5 bases of the junction unmatched.

Only a few counts were recorded for this clone. The chain carries TRBV30 and TRBJ2-6, with D perhaps given as TRBD1 or TRBD2 (5 bases each). V was shortened by 1 base and J by 1 base, with 8 bases between the two germline ends. Germline V CDR1 and CDR2: GTSNPN, SVGIG (reference sequence). There are 15 residues in the CDR3. CDR3 sequence reads: CAWSAWGSGANVLTF. The CDR3 DNA reads as TGTGCCTGGAGTGCCTGGGGGTCTGGGGCCAACGTCCTGACTTTC.

CDR3 region: CASSSGTYQETQYF. The CDR3 DNA sequence: TGTGCCAGCAGCTCCGGGACATACCAAGAGACCCAGTACTTC. The chain combines TRBV7-3 with TRBJ2-5, with D possibly TRBD1 on 6 matching bases. The length of the CDR3 is 14 residues. The germline V gene has CDR1 SGHTA and CDR2 FQGTGA. Between the trimmed V and J ends, which lost 4 bases and 0 bases, there was a span of 9 bases.

This clone was found a few times. The chain links TRBV25-1 to TRBJ2-3; unclear D gene. The CDR3 extends over 11 amino acids. Deletions cut 6 bases from V and 4 bases from J, with 5 bases between. Germline assignment: CDR1 MGHDK and CDR2 SYGVNS. CDR3 loop: CASRAADTQYF. The CDR3 DNA reads as TGTGCCAGCAGGGCGGCAGATACGCAGTATTTT. Full variable domain (outside the CDR3, taken from reference TRBV25-1 and TRBJ2-3): EADIYQTPRYLVIGTGKKITLECSQTMGHDKMYWYQQDPGMELHLIHYSYGVNSTEKGDLSSESTVSRIRTEHFPLTLESARPSHTSQYLCASRAADTQYFGPGTRLTVL.

V gene TRBV7-2 combines with J gene TRBJ2-5, with D possibly TRBD1 on 6 matching bases. The length of the CDR3 is 14 residues. The germline gives CDR1 SGHTA, CDR2 FQGNSA. Deletions cut 4 bases from V and 1 base from J, with 10 bases between. As DNA, the CDR3 is TGTGCCAGCAGCTCCCACAGGGCCCAAGAGACCCAGTACTTC. This gives the protein CASSSHRAQETQYF.

The chain uses TRBV7-9 and TRBJ2-1; D may correspond to TRBD1 or TRBD2 (5 bases each). Germline V lookup: CDR1 SEHNR, CDR2 FQNEAQ (reference sequence). This CDR3 region has 17 residues. V gave up 6 bases and J gave up 5 bases, with 23 bases separating them. DNA for the CDR3: TGTGCCAGCAGTCAAATTTCCGGGACGCTGAAGAACAATGAGCAGTTCTTC. Its translation: CASSQISGTLKNNEQFF. Full variable domain (remainder filled in from reference TRBV7-9 and TRBJ2-1): DTGVSQNPRHKITKRGQNVTFRCDPISEHNRLYWYRQTLGQGPEFLTYFQNEAQLEKSRLLSDRFSAERPKGSFSTLEIQRTEQGDSAMYLCASSQISGTLKNNEQFFGPGTRLTVL.

The J gene is TRBJ2-3, the V gene TRBV5-8; no clear D. The CDR3 contains 12 residues. The V gene's germline CDR1 is SGHTS and CDR2 YDEGEE. Trimming pared 0 bases from V and 6 bases from J, leaving 5 bases between. The DNA for the CDR3 is TGTGCCAGCAGCTTGGGGGTGGATACGCAGTATTTT. This gives the protein CASSLGVDTQYF.

The V call is TRBV4-2, the J call TRBJ1-2; D remains unclear. Germline V gene lookup returns CDR1 LGHNA and CDR2 YNFKEQ. V lost 0 bases to trimming and J lost 5 bases, with 13 bases between them. CDR3 size: 15 residues. The DNA for the CDR3 is TGTGCCAGCAGCCAAGACTTTCTAGAGAGATATGGCTACACCTTC. It yields the protein CASSQDFLERYGYTF.

The chain uses TRBV2 and TRBJ1-2; D not resolved. Germline V lookup: CDR1 SNHLY, CDR2 FYNNEI. The length of the CDR3 is 12 residues. With 8 bases removed from V and 2 bases from J, the gap between germline ends came to 9 bases. CDR3 nucleotides: TGTGCCAGCGCCGACGGGAACTATGGCTACACCTTC. It is translated as CASADGNYGYTF.

The chain recombines TRBV7-2 with TRBJ2-7, with TRBD2 identical over 11 bases. The V segment lost 4 bases and the J segment 0 bases; nucleotides outside the gene matches: 2. CDR1 is SGHTA and CDR2 is FQGNSA in the germline V gene. The CDR3 has 15 residues. The DNA of the CDR3 is TGTGCCAGCAGCTCGGGACTAGCGGACTCCTACGAGCAGTACTTC. Amino acid sequence: CASSSGLADSYEQYF.

This clone was seen only a few times. The rearrangement links TRBV7-3 to TRBJ2-5; the match to TRBD1 covers 9 bases. The germline V gene has CDR1 SGHTA and CDR2 FQGTGA. The ends lost 5 bases at V and 3 bases at J; junction bases unmatched: 1. This CDR3 is 13 amino acids long. This CDR3 reads CASSRDREETQYF. In DNA, the CDR3 is TGTGCCAGCAGCCGGGACAGGGAAGAGACCCAGTACTTC.

The V and J genes are TRBV29-1 and TRBJ2-5; 7 nucleotides line up with TRBD2. Germline assignment: CDR1 SQVTM and CDR2 ANQGSEA. CDR3 length equals 13 residues. The J segment lost 9 bases and the V segment lost 4 bases, leaving 11 bases of the junction unmatched. Here the CDR3 reads CSVVGRDREAQYF. The CDR3 bases are TGCAGCGTTGTTGGCAGGGATCGGGAGGCCCAGTACTTC. The variable domain in full, completed from reference TRBV29-1 and TRBJ2-5, reads SAVISQKPSRDICQRGTSLTIQCQVDSQVTMMFWYRQQPGQSLTLIATANQGSEATYESGFVIDKFPISRPNLTFSTLTVSNMSPEDSSIYLCSVVGRDREAQYFGPGTRLLVL.

Concerning this clone: Within the sample, other DNA sequences also encode this same CDR3. The CDR3 loop reads CASSSSGGQETQYF. In nucleotides, the CDR3 is TGCGCCAGCAGCTCCAGCGGGGGGCAAGAGACCCAGTACTTC. This chain uses TRBV5-1 with TRBJ2-5; 9 bases align to TRBD2. Germline values: CDR1 SGHRS, CDR2 YFSETQ. V trimming: 3 bases; J trimming: 2 bases; junction bases outside the gene matches: 2. This CDR3 comprises 14 residues. The complete variable domain, with remaining parts taken from reference TRBV5-1 and TRBJ2-5, reads KAGVTQTPRYLIKTRGQQVTLSCSPISGHRSVSWYQQTPGQGLQFLFEYFSETQRNKGNFPGRFSGRQFSNSRSEMNVSTLELGDSALYLCASSSSGGQETQYFGPGTRLLVL.

This clone was counted between two and nine times. The chain links TRBV7-2 to TRBJ2-7, with TRBD2 identical over 9 bases. V shed 2 bases, J shed 6 bases, and the junction held 8 bases outside the gene matches. Germline V gene data show CDR1 as SGHTA and CDR2 as FQGNSA. This CDR3 has 15 amino acids. The CDR3: CASSLTGLAGIEQYV. The CDR3 region has the DNA TGTGCCAGCAGCTTAACTGGCCTAGCGGGGATCGAGCAGTACGTC.

The chain has TRBV9 and TRBJ1-2; D possibly corresponds to TRBD1 (6 bases). Between the trimmed V and J ends, which lost 4 bases and 4 bases, there was a span of 11 bases. Germline assignment: CDR1 SGDLS and CDR2 YYNGEE. This CDR3 is built from 13 residues. CDR3 loop: CASSPIQGYGYTF. In nucleotides, the CDR3 is TGTGCCAGCAGCCCTATACAGGGCTATGGCTACACCTTC. Full variable domain (remainder filled in from reference TRBV9 and TRBJ1-2): DSGVTQTPKHLITATGQRVTLRCSPRSGDLSVYWYQQSLDQGLQFLIQYYNGEERAKGNILERFSAQQFPDLHSELNLSSLELGDSALYFCASSPIQGYGYTFGSGTRLTVV.

The gene calls are TRBV10-3 and TRBJ2-5; D might be TRBD2 (6 bases). From germline, CDR1 is ENHRY and CDR2 SYGVKD. The CDR3 sequence is 13 residues long. The V and J ends lost 5 bases and 4 bases respectively, with 11 bases between them. The CDR3 coding sequence is TGTGCCATCAGTCCGGCTAGCGTAGAGACCCAGTACTTC. It yields the protein CAISPASVETQYF.

CDR3: CASSFTGGWGTEAFF. CDR3 nucleotide sequence: TGTGCCAGCAGTTTTACAGGGGGCTGGGGAACTGAAGCTTTCTTT. J is TRBJ1-1 and V is TRBV28; 9 positions agree with TRBD1. V shed 3 bases and J 5 bases; nucleotides not matched to a gene: 7. This CDR3 spans 15 amino acids. CDR1 and CDR2 from the germline V gene are MDHEN and SYDVKM.

V usage is TRBV15 and J usage is TRBJ1-4; D possibly corresponds to TRBD1 (6 bases). Trimming shortened V by 3 bases and J by 0 bases, and 8 bases separated the two germline ends. Germline CDR1 LNHNV, CDR2 YYDKDF (reference sequence). CDR3 length: 15 residues. The CDR3 DNA reads TGTGCCACCAGCAGCGGACAGTCAACTAATGAAAAACTGTTTTTT. This sequence encodes CATSSGQSTNEKLFF. The entire variable domain, with the rest obtained from reference TRBV15 and TRBJ1-4, is as follows: DAMVIQNPRYQVTQFGKPVTLSCSQTLNHNVMYWYQQKSSQAPKLLFHYYDKDFNNEADTPDNFQSRRPNTSFCFLDIRSPGLGDTAMYLCATSSGQSTNEKLFFGSGTQLSVL.

The V call is TRBV27, the J call TRBJ1-5; a possible D gene is TRBD1 (6 bases). The CDR3 covers 13 residues. Germline V gene lookup returns CDR1 MNHEY and CDR2 SMNVEV (reference sequence). V dropped 6 bases and J dropped 5 bases, with 11 bases sitting between them. The CDR3 DNA is TGTGCCAGCAGCATTCAGGGGTATCAGCCCCAGCATTTT. This translates into CASSIQGYQPQHF.